The 17 T cell receptor delta chains presented below share a single source sample, sequenced in a study of gamma-delta chains in newborns, infants, children. TCRdb re-processed the reads via CATT. Of about 4,900 delta-chain clones detected, 3.9% appear once; the ten largest clones hold about 7.8%. Material for sequencing was blood. These receptors were taken from a child who was a newborn, infant or young child, either healthy, febrile or measles-vaccinated (not recorded which).

On this clone itself: With a far larger clone one base away, a read error is the likely cause. The rearrangement uses TRAV29/DV5 and TRDJ1; 7 nucleotides line up with TRDD3. The CDR3 totals 24 residues. Germline trimming cut 5 bases from V and 1 base from J; bases unmatched to any gene: 38. CDR1 is NSMFDY and CDR2 is ISSIKDK in the germline V gene. Here the CDR3 DNA reads TGTGCAGCGAGGGTTCCTCAGGGGGTCCCCCTACGTGGATACGCTCCACTATTCACCGATAAACTCATCTTT. Its translation: CAARVPQGVPLRGYAPLFTDKLIF.

In the case of this clone: TCRdb's listed protein matches a much larger clone and diverges from this DNA's translation at residue 8, likely through a read error; the protein shown comes from the DNA. The DNA of the CDR3 is TGTGCTCTTGGGGAACTTCCGCCGTACTGGGGACCGTACACCGATAAACTCATCTTT. This encodes CALGELPPYWGPYTDKLIF. This sequence joins TRDV1 and TRDJ1; 7 bases align to TRDD3. V shed 0 bases and J 0 bases; nucleotides not matched to a gene: 13. The length of the CDR3 is 19 residues. Germline CDR1 TSWWSYY, CDR2 QGS.

In the case of this clone: Since a far larger clone is one base different, this is likely a read error. The sample contains more than one DNA sequence encoding this CDR3. The rearrangement links TRDV1 to TRDJ1, with D possibly being TRDD3 (5 bases). CDR3 length: 10 residues. Germline V lookup: CDR1 TSWWSYY, CDR2 QGS. This chain's CDR3 is CALGERKLIF. As DNA, the CDR3 is TGTGCTCTCGGGGAAAGAAAACTCATCTTT.

By frequency in the sample, this clone is large. The identical CDR3 is also encoded by other nucleotide sequences in the sample. This chain joins TRDV1 and TRDJ1, with D unclear. This CDR3 region has 15 residues. The V end was cut by 5 bases, the J end by 4 bases, with 17 bases between. Germline V lookup: CDR1 TSWWSYY, CDR2 QGS. The CDR3 reads CALGPLDIRSDKLIF. Here the CDR3 DNA reads TGTGCTCTTGGGCCCCTGGACATCAGGAGCGATAAACTCATCTTT.

As to this clone: A far larger clone differs by one base, so this is likely a read error. The identical CDR3 is also encoded by other nucleotide sequences in the sample. The chain couples TRDV2 to TRDJ3; D may be TRDD3 (5 bases). Per the germline V gene, CDR1 is GEAIGNYY and CDR2 is EKD. The CDR3 is 18 amino acids. This CDR3 is CACDLTSGSSWDTRQMFF. DNA for the CDR3: TGTGCCTGTGACCTGACTTCGGGGAGCTCCTGGGACACTCGACAGATGTTTTTC.

Turning to this clone: The amino acid sequence in TCRdb belongs to a much larger clone and departs from this DNA's translation at residue 8, likely a sequencing read error; the sequence shown is translated from the DNA. The J gene is TRDJ1, the V gene TRDV1; TRDD2 matches at 8 bases. V trimming: 4 bases; J trimming: 5 bases; junction bases outside the gene matches: 18. In germline, CDR1 is TSWWSYY, CDR2 QGS. The CDR3 sequence is 18 residues long. The CDR3 DNA follows: TGTGCTCTTGGGGTCCTAAGGACTTCCTACGGAATGGTGGATAAACTCATCTTT. Protein sequence: CALGVLRTSYGMVDKLIF.

As concerns this clone: A read error may explain this, as a much larger clone is one base away. At the DNA level, this CDR3 is encoded by other sequences in the same sample as well. The chain has TRDV1 and TRDJ2, with D perhaps TRDD3 (5 bases). The CDR3 runs to 17 residues. Germline CDR1 and CDR2: TSWWSYY and QGS. Trimming left V 4 bases short and J 0 bases short, with 15 bases between. CDR3 DNA sequence: TGTGCTCTTGGGGGCCATACTGGAAGACCTTTGACAGCACAACTCTTCTTT. Translation gives CALGGHTGRPLTAQLFF.

The table lists this clone with a few counts. A far larger clone is only one base removed, so a read error is likely. CDR3 nucleotides: TGTGCCTGTGGCACCGGTGGGGGATACGCGGGAAGCTCCTGGGACACCCGACAGATGTTTTTC. It yields the protein CACGTGGGYAGSSWDTRQMFF. The chain recombines TRDV2 with TRDJ3; 11 nucleotides align to TRDD3. Germline V gives CDR1 GEAIGNYY, CDR2 EKD. This CDR3 comprises 21 residues.

In regard to this clone: The likely explanation is a read error, given a far larger clone one base away. Other nucleotide sequences in the sample specify the same CDR3. The CDR3 coding sequence is TGTGCAGCAAGCGCACCTACTGGGGGATACGCCTGGGACACCCGACAGATGTTTTTC. Residues: CAASAPTGGYAWDTRQMFF. The chain employs TRAV29/DV5 and TRDJ3, with 13 bases matching TRDD3. V lost 0 bases and J lost 2; bases outside the gene matches: 5. CDR1 and CDR2 (germline): NSMFDY, ISSIKDK. The CDR3 is made up of 19 amino acids.

In regard to this clone: A read error may explain this, as a much larger clone is one base away. The sample holds other DNA sequences that translate to the same CDR3. The chain couples TRDV1 to TRDJ1, with 9 positions matching TRDD3. The CDR3 loop spans 20 amino acids. CDR1 and CDR2 from the germline V gene are TSWWSYY and QGS. The CDR3 loop is CALGGPCGVLGDPYTDKLIF. In nucleotides, the CDR3 is TGCGCTCTTGGGGGACCATGTGGCGTACTGGGGGACCCGTACACCGATAAACTCATCTTT.

This clone was detected a few times. TCRdb lists the protein of a much larger clone for this DNA, which differs at residue 15, so this is likely a read error; the protein given here is translated from the DNA itself. The chain is built from TRDV1 and TRDJ1; perhaps TRDD3 as D (6 bases). Germline lookup yields CDR1 TSWWSYY and CDR2 QGS. The CDR3 runs 17 residues. DNA for the CDR3: TGTGCTCTTGGGGAACTATGGGGGTACTATTACACCGATAAACCCATCTTT. Encoded protein: CALGELWGYYYTDKPIF.

In regard to this clone: A far larger clone differs by one base, so this is likely a read error. The J gene is TRDJ2, the V gene TRDV1, with TRDD3 matching 7 bases. CDR1 and CDR2 (germline): TSWWSYY, QGS. The V segment lost 1 base and the J segment 2 bases; nucleotides outside the gene matches: 10. The CDR3 runs 18 residues. CDR3 nucleotide sequence: TGTGCTCTTGGGGAACGAGAAAGCTGGGGGGTCTTGACAGCACAACTCTTCTTT. It translates to CALGERESWGVLTAQLFF.

This clone turned up a few times. This chain uses TRDV3 with TRDJ1; 9 bases agree with TRDD2. The germline gives CDR1 TVYSNPD, CDR2 GDNSRS (reference sequence). Trimming at V came to 3 bases and at J to 6 bases, leaving 14 bases not matched to a gene. This CDR3 contains 15 residues. CDR3 nucleotides: TGTGCCTTGTTCCCCTTCCTACGGCTGGGGTATAAACTCATCTTT. Its protein is CALFPFLRLGYKLIF.

Concerning this clone: This likely came from a read error, as a far larger clone is one base away. Other DNA sequences in the same sample also yield this CDR3. V is TRDV2 and J is TRDJ2, with 13 nucleotides matching TRDD3. V dropped 1 base and J dropped 8; count of bases not matched to a gene: 9. This CDR3 spans 17 amino acids. CDR1 is GEAIGNYY and CDR2 is EKD in the germline V gene. This CDR3 is CACDTLRLGDTTAQLFF. DNA of the CDR3: TGTGCCTGTGACACTTTGAGACTGGGGGATACGACGGCACAACTCTTCTTT.

Turning to this clone: A read error is likely here: a far larger clone is one base away. This sample also contains other DNA sequences that code for the same CDR3. The gene calls are TRDV1 and TRDJ1, with TRDD3 identical over 11 bases. Per the germline V gene, CDR1 is TSWWSYY and CDR2 is QGS. CDR3 length equals 18 residues. The CDR3 is CALGELPGGYRVDDKLIF. CDR3 nucleotides: TGTGCCCTTGGGGAACTTCCTGGGGGATACAGGGTGGACGATAAACTCATCTTT.

Of note for this clone: Since a much larger clone is just one base distant, this may be a read error. Other DNA sequences in this sample translate to the same CDR3. The chain links TRDV1 to TRDJ3; 11 bases line up with TRDD3. Looked up from germline, CDR1 is TSWWSYY and CDR2 is QGS. This CDR3 region has 20 residues. In DNA, the CDR3 is TGTGCCCTTGGGGCCTCTGTGGGGGATACGTTCTCCTGGGACACCCGACAGATGTTTTTC. Translated, it gives CALGASVGDTFSWDTRQMFF.

This clone was counted only a few times. This may arise from a read error, as a much more abundant clone is one base away. The chain combines TRDV2 with TRDJ3, with 13 positions matching TRDD3. The CDR3 extends over 21 amino acids. Germline V gives CDR1 GEAIGNYY, CDR2 EKD. CDR3 protein: CACDTALLGDTRSWDTRQVFF. In nucleotides, the CDR3 is TGTGCCTGTGACACCGCCTTACTGGGGGATACGCGGTCCTGGGACACCCGACAGGTGTTTTTC.